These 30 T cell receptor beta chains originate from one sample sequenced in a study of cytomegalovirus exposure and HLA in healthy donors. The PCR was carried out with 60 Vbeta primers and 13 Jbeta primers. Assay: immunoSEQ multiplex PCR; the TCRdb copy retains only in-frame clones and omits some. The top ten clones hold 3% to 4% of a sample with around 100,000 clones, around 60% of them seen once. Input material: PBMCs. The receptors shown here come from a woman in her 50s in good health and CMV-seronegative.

The DNA for the CDR3 is TGTGCCGCCCAAGAGGGCCCCACATCTGACAATGAGCAGTTCTTC. Protein: CAAQEGPTSDNEQFF. The rearrangement uses TRBV5-4 and TRBJ2-1; the D gene is possibly TRBD2 (5 bases). This CDR3 is built from 15 residues. From germline, CDR1 is SGHNT and CDR2 YYREEE (reference sequence). The V end was cut by 10 bases, the J end by 5 bases, with 22 bases between.

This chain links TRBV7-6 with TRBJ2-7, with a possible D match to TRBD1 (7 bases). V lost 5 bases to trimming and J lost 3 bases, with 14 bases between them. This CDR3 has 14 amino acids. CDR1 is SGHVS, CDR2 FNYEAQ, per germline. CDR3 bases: TGTGCCAGCAGCATAGATCAGGGGGGCTACGAGCAGTACTTC. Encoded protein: CASSIDQGGYEQYF. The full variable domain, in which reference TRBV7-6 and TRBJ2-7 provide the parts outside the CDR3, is GAGVSQSPRYKVTKRGQDVALRCDPISGHVSLYWYRQALGQGPEFLTYFNYEAQQDKSGLPNDRFSAERPEGSISTLTIQRTEQRDSAMYRCASSIDQGGYEQYFGPGTRLTVT.

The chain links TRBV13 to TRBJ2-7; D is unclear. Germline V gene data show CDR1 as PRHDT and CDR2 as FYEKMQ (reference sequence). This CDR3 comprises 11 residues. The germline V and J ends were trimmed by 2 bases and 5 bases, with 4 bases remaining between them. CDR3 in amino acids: CASSLSNEQYF. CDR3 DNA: TGTGCCAGCAGCTTATCAAACGAGCAGTACTTC.

In DNA form, the CDR3 reads TGTGCCACCAGCGGAGGAGGGACTAGCGGATACAATGAGCAGTTCTTC. Translating it yields CATSGGGTSGYNEQFF. The chain employs TRBV15 and TRBJ2-1; 11 nucleotides align to TRBD2. Trimming cost V 5 bases and J 4 bases; bases outside gene matches: 7. The CDR3 has 16 amino acids. Germline CDR1 is LNHNV and CDR2 is YYDKDF (reference sequence).

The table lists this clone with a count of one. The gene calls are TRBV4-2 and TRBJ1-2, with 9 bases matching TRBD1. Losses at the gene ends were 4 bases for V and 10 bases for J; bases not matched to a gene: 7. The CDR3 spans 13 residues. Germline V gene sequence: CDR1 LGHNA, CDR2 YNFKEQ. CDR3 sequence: CASSPGTGLDYTF. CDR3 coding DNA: TGTGCCAGCAGCCCCGGGACAGGGCTTGACTACACCTTC.

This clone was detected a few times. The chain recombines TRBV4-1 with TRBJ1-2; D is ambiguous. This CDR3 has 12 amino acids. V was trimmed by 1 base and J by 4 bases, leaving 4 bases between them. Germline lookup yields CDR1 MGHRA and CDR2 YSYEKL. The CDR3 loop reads CASSQVAYGYTF. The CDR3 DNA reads TGCGCCAGCAGCCAAGTAGCCTATGGCTACACCTTC.

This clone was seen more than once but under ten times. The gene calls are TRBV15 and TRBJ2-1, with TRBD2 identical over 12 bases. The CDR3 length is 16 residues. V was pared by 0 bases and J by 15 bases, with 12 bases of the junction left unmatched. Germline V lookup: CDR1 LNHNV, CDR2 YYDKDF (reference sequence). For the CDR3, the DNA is TGTGCCACCAGCAGAGATCTGGCTAGCGGGGGGGCCGGTCTGTTCTTC. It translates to CATSRDLASGGAGLFF.

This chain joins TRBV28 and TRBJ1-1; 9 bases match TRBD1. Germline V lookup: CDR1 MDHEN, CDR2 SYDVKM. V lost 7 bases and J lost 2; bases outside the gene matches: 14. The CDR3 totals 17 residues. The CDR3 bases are TGTGCCAGCACCTCCCCGCTACAGGGGGCGCTTAACACTGAAGCTTTCTTT. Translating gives CASTSPLQGALNTEAFF.

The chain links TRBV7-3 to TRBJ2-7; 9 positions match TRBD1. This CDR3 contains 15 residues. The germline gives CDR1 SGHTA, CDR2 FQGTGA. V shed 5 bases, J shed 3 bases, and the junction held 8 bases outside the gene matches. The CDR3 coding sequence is TGTGCCAGCAGCCAACGACAGGGGGAAATCTACGAGCAGTACTTC. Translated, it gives CASSQRQGEIYEQYF. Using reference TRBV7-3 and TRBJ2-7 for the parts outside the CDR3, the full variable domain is GAGVSQTPSNKVTEKGKYVELRCDPISGHTALYWYRQSLGQGPEFLIYFQGTGAADDSGLPNDRFFAVRPEGSVSTLKIQRTERGDSAVYLCASSQRQGEIYEQYFGPGTRLTVT.

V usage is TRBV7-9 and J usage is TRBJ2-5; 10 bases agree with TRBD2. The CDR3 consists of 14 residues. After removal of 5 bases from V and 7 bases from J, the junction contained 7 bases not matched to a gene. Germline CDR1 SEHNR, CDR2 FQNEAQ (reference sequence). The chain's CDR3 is CASSEGTSARTQYF. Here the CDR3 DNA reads TGTGCCAGCAGCGAAGGGACTAGCGCAAGGACCCAGTACTTC.

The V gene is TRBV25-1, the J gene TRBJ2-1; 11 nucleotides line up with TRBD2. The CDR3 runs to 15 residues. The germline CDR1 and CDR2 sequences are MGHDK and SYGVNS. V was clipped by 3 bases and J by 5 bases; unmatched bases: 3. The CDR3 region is CASSETSGNNNEQFF. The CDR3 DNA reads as TGTGCCAGCAGTGAGACTAGCGGGAACAACAATGAGCAGTTCTTC.

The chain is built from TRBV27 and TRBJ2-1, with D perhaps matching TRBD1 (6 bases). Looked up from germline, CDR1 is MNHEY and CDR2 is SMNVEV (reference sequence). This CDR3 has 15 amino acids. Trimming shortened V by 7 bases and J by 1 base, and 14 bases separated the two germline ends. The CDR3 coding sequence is TGTGCCAGCAAAATGACAGGAGCTTCCTACAATGAGCAGTTCTTC. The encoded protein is CASKMTGASYNEQFF.

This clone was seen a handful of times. The CDR3 here is CASSHLRTDTQYF. CDR3 nucleotides: TGTGCCAGCAGCCACCTAAGAACAGATACGCAGTATTTT. The chain is built from TRBV11-2 and TRBJ2-3; D is undetermined. This CDR3 has 13 amino acids. Germline V gives CDR1 SGHAT, CDR2 FQNNGV. The V end lost 5 bases, the J end lost 3 bases, and 9 bases lay between the germline ends.

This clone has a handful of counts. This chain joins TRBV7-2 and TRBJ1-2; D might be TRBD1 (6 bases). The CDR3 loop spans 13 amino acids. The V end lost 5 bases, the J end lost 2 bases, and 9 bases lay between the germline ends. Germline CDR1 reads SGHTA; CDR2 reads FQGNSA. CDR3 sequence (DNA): TGTGCCAGCAGCGGACAGCGCAACTATGGCTACACCTTC. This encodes CASSGQRNYGYTF. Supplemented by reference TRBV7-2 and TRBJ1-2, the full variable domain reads GAGVSQSPSNKVTEKGKDVELRCDPISGHTALYWYRQSLGQGLEFLIYFQGNSAPDKSGLPSDRFSAERTGGSVSTLTIQRTQQEDSAVYLCASSGQRNYGYTFGSGTRLTVV.

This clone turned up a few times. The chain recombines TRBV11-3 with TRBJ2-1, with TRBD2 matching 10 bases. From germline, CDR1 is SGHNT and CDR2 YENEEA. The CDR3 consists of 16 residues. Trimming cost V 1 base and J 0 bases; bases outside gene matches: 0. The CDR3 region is CASSLGTSGSYNEQFF. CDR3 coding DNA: TGTGCCAGCAGCTTAGGGACTAGCGGCTCCTACAATGAGCAGTTCTTC.

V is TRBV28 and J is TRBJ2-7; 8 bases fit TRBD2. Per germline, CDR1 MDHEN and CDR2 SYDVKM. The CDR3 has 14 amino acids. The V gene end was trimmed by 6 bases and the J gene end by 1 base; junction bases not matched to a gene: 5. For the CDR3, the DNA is TGTGCCAGCAGCAAGGGACTAGGATCCTACGAGCAGTACTTC. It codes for CASSKGLGSYEQYF.

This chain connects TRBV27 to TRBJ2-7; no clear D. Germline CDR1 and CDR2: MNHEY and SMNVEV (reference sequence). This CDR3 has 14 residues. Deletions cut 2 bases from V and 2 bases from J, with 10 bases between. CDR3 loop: CASSLSDPTYEQYF. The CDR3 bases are TGTGCCAGCAGTTTAAGCGACCCGACCTACGAGCAGTACTTC.

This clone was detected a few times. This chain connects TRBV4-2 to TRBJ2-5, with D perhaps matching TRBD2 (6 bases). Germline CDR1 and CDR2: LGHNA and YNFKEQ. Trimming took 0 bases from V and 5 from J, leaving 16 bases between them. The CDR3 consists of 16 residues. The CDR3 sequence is CASSQDLGGRGETQYF. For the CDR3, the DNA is TGTGCCAGCAGCCAAGATCTGGGGGGTCGTGGGGAGACCCAGTACTTC.

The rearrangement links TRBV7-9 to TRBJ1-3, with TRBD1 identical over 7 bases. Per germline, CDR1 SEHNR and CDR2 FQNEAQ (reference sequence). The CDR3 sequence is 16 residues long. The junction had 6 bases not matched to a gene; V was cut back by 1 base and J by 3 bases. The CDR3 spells CASSLDLGTVGNTIYF. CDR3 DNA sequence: TGTGCCAGCAGCTTAGACCTTGGGACAGTTGGAAACACCATATATTTT.

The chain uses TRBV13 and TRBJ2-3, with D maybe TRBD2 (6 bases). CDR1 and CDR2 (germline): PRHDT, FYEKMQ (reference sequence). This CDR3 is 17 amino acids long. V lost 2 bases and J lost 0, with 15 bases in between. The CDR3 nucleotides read TGTGCCAGCAGCTTATTACCCAGACTAGTAAGCACAGATACGCAGTATTTT. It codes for CASSLLPRLVSTDTQYF.

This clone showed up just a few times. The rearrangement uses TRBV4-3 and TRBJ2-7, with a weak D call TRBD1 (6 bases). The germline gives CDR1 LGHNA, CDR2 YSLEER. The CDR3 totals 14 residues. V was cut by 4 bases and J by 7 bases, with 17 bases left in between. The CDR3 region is CASSRDTQRWEQYF. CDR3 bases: TGCGCCAGCAGCCGGGACACCCAGAGGTGGGAGCAGTACTTC.

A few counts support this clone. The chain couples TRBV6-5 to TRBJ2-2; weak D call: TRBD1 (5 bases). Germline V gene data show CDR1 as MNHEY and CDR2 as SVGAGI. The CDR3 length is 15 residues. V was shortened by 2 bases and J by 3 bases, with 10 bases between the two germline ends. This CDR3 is CASSYPGPDTGELFF. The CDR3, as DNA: TGTGCCAGCAGTTACCCAGGGCCCGACACCGGGGAGCTGTTTTTT.

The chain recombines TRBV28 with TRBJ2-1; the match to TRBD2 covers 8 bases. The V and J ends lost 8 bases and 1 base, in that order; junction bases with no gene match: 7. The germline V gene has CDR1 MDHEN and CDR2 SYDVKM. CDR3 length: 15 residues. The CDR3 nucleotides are TGTGCCAGCTATATGGGGACTAGGTCCTACAATGAGCAGTTCTTC. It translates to CASYMGTRSYNEQFF. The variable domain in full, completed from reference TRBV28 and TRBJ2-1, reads DVKVTQSSRYLVKRTGEKVFLECVQDMDHENMFWYRQDPGLGLRLIYFSYDVKMKEKGDIPEGYSVSREKKERFSLILESASTNQTSMYLCASYMGTRSYNEQFFGPGTRLTVL.

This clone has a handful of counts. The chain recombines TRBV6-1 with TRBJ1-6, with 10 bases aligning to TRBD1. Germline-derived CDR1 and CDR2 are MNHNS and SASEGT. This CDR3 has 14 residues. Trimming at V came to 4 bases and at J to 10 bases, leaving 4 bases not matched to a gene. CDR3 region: CASSGTGGRSPLHF. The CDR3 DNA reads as TGTGCCAGCAGTGGGACAGGGGGACGGTCACCCCTCCACTTT.

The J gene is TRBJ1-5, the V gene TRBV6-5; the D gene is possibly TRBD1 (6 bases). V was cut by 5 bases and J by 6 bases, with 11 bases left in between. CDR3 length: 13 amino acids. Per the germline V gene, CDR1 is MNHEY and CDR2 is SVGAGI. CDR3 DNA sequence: TGTGCCAGCAGTAGAAGGGGGATTCAGCCCCAGCATTTT. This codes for CASSRRGIQPQHF.

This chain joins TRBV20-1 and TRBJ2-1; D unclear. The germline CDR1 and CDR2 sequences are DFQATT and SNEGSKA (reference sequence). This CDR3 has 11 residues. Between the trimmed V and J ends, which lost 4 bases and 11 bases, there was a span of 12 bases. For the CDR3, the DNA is TGCAGTGCTACAGAAAGCTTCCAGCAGTTCTTC. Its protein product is CSATESFQQFF.

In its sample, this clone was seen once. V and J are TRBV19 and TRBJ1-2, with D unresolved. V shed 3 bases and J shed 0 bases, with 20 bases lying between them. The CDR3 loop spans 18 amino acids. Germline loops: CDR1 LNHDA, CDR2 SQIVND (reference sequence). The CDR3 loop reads CASSMDRNRHPTNYGYTF. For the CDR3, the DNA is TGTGCCAGTAGTATGGATCGGAACAGACACCCGACTAACTATGGCTACACCTTC.

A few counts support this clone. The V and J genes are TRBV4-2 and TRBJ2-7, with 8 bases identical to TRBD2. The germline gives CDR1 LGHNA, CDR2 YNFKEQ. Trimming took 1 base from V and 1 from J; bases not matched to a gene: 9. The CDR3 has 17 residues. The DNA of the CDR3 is TGTGCCAGCAGCCAAGCCCTTACGGGGGGGAGTTCCTACGAGCAGTACTTC. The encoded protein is CASSQALTGGSSYEQYF.

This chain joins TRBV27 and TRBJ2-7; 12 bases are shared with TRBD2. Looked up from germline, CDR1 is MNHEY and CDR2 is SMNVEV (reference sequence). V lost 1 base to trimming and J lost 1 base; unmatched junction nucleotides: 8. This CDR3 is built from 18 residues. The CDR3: CASSLLTSGGPASYEQYF. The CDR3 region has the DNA TGTGCCAGCAGTTTATTGACTAGCGGGGGCCCTGCGTCCTACGAGCAGTACTTC.

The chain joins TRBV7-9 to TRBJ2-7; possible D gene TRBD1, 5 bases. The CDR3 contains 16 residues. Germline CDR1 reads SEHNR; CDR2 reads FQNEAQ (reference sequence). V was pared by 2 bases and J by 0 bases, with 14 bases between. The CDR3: CASSLLGQASSYEQYF. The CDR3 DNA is TGTGCCAGCAGCTTATTGGGGCAGGCGAGCTCCTACGAGCAGTACTTC.